This record concerns one TCR beta chain sequence. These data are taken from a study of blood T cell repertoires in COVID-19. Study at large: Samples of COVID-19 (acute and convalescent) were obtained from the United States, Italy and Spain. From T cells, B-cell-depleted T cells, or PBMCs came the material, which was cDNA or gDNA.

Each participant's cohort was designated according to participant-reported clinical history. V gave up 5 bases and J gave up 6 bases; unmatched junction bases: 13. The CDR3 length is 17 residues. In germline, CDR1 is MNHEY, CDR2 SVGEGT. As handled by the study authors: Quantification of nucleated cells was approximated via reference gene primer amplification. Here immunoSEQ multiplex PCR was the method, and the copy in TCRdb shows in-frame clones only, minus some. V, J and clone size reflect that table, while D and trimming were determined from the DNA. This sample has roughly 250,000 clones, with roughly 90% found just once.

The sequenced sample was PBMCs or T cells enriched from blood (not recorded which). This sequence originates from a woman between 25 and 40 years old with acute COVID-19. The V and J genes are TRBV6-2 or TRBV6-3 and TRBJ2-2, with 9 bases lining up with TRBD2. The CDR3 region is CASSTSNMRGGPGELFF. The CDR3 DNA follows: TGTGCCAGCAGTACCTCCAACATGCGGGGGGGCCCCGGGGAGCTGTTTTTT.